There are many counts of the clone carrying this TCR beta chain. No antigen is known for it. The data were obtained in a study of early T cells in non-severe SARS-CoV-2 infection. Looking at the study overall: Sequencing used unsorted whole-blood bulk RNA, so chains lack pairing.

The CDR3 sequence is 12 residues long. Germline V CDR1 and CDR2: SGHNT, YYREEE (reference sequence). V was pared by 2 bases and J by 5 bases, with 4 bases between. Molecules of cDNA were individually given unique molecular identifiers that were attached to them. TCRdb re-derived calls from the 5' RACE reads in MiXCR, one entry per CDR3 protein. The sample records tens of thousands of distinct CDR3 sequences, approximately 8% being singletons. Study results and caveats: Missing private and CD4 specificities, VDJdb matching favored anti-spike CD8 responses.

This sample comprised whole blood, obtained at baseline. This rearrangement joins TRBV5-4 to TRBJ2-2; no firm D call. The TCR comes from an adult who was a healthcare worker with PCR-confirmed SARS-CoV-2 infection or an uninfected control (not recorded which). The CDR3 DNA reads as TGTGCCAGCAGCTTCCCAACCGGGGAGCTGTTTTTT. Its protein product is CASSFPTGELFF.